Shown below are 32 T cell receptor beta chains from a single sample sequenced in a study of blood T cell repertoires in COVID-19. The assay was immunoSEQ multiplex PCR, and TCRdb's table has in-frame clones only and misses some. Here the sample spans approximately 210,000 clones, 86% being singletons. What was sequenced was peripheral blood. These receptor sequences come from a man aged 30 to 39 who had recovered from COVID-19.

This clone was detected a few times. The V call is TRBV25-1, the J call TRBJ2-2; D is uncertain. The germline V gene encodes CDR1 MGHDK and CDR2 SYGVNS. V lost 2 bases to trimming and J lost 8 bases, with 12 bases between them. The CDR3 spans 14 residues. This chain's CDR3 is CASSERNPRGELFF. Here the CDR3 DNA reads TGTGCCAGCAGTGAACGCAACCCTCGGGGGGAGCTGTTTTTT.

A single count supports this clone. The CDR3 region has the DNA TGTGCCAGCACCTCCAAACGGTCTTGGAGGTGCGCTGAAGCTTTCTTT. This gives the protein CASTSKRSWRCAEAFF. The genes are TRBV3-1 (or the pseudogene TRBV3-2) and TRBJ1-1; unclear D gene. This CDR3 region has 16 residues. Germline assignment: CDR1 LGHDT and CDR2 YNNKEL (reference sequence). The germline V and J ends were trimmed by 7 bases and 6 bases, with 24 bases remaining between them.

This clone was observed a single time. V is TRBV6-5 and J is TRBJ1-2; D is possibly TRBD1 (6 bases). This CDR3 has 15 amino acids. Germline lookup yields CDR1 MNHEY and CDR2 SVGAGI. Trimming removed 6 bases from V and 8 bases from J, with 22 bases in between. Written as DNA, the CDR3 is TGTGCCAGCAGAGTGAAATTGGGGGCCGGACCCGGCTACACCTTC. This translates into CASRVKLGAGPGYTF.

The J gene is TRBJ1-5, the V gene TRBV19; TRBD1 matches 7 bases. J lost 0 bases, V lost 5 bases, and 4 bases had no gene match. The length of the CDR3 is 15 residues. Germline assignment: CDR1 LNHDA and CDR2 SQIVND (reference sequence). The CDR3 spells CASSPGQYSNQPQHF. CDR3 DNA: TGTGCCAGTAGTCCGGGACAGTATAGCAATCAGCCCCAGCATTTT.

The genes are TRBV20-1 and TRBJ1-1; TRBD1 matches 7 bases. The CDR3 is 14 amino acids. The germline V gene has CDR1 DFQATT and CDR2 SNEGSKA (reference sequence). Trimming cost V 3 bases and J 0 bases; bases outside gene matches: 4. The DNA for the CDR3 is TGCAGTGCTAGTATTACAGGGGTGAACACTGAAGCTTTCTTT. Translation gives CSASITGVNTEAFF.

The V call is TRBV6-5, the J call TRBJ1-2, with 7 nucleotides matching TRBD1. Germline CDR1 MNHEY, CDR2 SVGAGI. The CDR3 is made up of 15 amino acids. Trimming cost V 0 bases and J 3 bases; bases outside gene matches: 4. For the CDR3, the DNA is TGTGCCAGCAGTTACTCGAACAGGGGCTACTATGGCTACACCTTC. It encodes CASSYSNRGYYGYTF.

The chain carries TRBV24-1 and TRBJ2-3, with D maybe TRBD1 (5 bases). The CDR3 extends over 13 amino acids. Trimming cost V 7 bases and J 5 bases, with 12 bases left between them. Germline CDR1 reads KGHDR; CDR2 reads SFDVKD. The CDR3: CATRGPVGDTQYF. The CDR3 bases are TGTGCCACCAGGGGGCCTGTTGGAGATACGCAGTATTTT.

CDR3 amino acids: CSAQLGAEQFF. DNA for the CDR3: TGCAGTGCTCAACTTGGGGCTGAGCAGTTCTTC. The chain is built from TRBV20-1 and TRBJ2-1; D perhaps matches TRBD1 (5 bases). V was trimmed by 5 bases and J by 9 bases, leaving 11 bases between them. The CDR3 spans 11 residues. The germline V gene has CDR1 DFQATT and CDR2 SNEGSKA (reference sequence).

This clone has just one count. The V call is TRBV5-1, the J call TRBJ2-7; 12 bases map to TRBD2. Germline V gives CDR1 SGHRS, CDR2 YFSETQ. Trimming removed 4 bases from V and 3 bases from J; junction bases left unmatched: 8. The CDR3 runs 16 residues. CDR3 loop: CASSPPTSGGLYEQYF. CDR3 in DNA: TGCGCCAGCAGCCCCCCTACTAGCGGGGGGCTCTACGAGCAGTACTTC.

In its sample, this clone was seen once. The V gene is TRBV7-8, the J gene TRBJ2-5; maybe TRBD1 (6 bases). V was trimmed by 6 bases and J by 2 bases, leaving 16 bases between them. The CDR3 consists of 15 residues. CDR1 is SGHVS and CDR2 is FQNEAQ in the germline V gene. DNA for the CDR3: TGTGCCAGCAGAATTCCCGGGACACCTCAAGAGACCCAGTACTTC. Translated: CASRIPGTPQETQYF.

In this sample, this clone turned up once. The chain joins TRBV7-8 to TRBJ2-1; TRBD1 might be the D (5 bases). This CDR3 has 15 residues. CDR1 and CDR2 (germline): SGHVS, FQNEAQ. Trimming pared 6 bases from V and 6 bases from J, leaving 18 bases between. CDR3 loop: CASRSIWQGSNEQFF. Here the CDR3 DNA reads TGTGCCAGCAGGTCTATTTGGCAGGGCTCCAATGAGCAGTTCTTC.

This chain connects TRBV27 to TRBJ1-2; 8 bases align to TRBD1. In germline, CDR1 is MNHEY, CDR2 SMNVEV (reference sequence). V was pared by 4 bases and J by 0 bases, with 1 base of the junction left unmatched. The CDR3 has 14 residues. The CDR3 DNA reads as TGTGCCAGCAGTTCAGGGGGCTCTAACTATGGCTACACCTTC. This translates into CASSSGGSNYGYTF.

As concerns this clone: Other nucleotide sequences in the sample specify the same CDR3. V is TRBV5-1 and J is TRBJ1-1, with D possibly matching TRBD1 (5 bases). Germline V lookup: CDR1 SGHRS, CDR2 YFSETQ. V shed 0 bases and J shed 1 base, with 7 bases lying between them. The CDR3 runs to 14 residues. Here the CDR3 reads CASSLAGGNTEAFF. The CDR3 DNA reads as TGCGCCAGCAGCTTGGCCGGGGGGAACACTGAAGCTTTCTTT.

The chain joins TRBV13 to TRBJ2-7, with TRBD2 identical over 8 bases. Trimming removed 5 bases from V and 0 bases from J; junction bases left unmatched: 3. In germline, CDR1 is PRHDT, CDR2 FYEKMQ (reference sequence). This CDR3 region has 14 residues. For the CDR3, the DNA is TGTGCCAGCAGCCGCGGGGGGCCCTCCTACGAGCAGTACTTC. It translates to CASSRGGPSYEQYF.

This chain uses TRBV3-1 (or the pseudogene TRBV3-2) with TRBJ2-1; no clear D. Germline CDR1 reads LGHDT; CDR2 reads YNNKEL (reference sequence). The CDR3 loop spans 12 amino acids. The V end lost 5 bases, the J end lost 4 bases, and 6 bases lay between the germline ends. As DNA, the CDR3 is TGTGCCAGCAGCTCGGGTTACAATGAGCAGTTCTTC. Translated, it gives CASSSGYNEQFF.

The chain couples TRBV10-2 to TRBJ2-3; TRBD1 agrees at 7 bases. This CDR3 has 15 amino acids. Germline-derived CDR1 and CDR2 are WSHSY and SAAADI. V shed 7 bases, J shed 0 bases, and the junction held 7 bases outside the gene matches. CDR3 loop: CASMSDRLSTDTQYF. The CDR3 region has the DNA TGCGCCAGCATGTCGGACAGGCTTAGCACAGATACGCAGTATTTT.

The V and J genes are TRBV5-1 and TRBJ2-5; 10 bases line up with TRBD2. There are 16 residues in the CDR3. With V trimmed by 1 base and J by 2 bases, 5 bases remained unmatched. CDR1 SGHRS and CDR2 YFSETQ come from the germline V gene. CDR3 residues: CASSLLAGGIQETQYF. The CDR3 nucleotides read TGCGCCAGCAGCTTGTTAGCGGGGGGTATTCAAGAGACCCAGTACTTC.

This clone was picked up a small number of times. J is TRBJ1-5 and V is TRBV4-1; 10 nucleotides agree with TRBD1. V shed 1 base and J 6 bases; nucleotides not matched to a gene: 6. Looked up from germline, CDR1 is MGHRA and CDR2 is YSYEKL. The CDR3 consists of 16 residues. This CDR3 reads CASSQALGTGVQPQHF. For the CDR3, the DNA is TGCGCCAGCAGCCAAGCTCTAGGGACAGGGGTTCAGCCCCAGCATTTT.

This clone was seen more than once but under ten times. CDR3 in DNA: TGTGCCAGCAGCAAAAGGCCCGGGGGTGGTCAGCCCCAGCATTTT. This codes for CASSKRPGGGQPQHF. The chain employs TRBV21-1 and TRBJ1-5. TRBV21-1 constitutes a pseudogene. The CDR3 loop spans 15 amino acids.

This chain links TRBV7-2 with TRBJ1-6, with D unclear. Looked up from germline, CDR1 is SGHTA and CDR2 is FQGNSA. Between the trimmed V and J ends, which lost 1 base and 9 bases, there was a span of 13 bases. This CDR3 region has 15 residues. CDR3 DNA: TGTGCCAGCAGCTTAGGGTCAGGCCGCTCTTCACCCCTCCACTTT. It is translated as CASSLGSGRSSPLHF.

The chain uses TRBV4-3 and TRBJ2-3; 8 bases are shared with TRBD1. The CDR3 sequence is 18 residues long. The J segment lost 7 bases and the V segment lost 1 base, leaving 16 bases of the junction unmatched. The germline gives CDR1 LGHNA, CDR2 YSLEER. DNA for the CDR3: TGCGCCAGCAGCCAAGTCCCGGGACAGGTGGCCGGACACAATACGCAGTATTTT. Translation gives CASSQVPGQVAGHNTQYF.

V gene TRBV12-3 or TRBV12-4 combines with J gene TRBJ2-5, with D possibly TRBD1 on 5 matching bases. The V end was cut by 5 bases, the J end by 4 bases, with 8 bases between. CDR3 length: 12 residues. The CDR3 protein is CASSGRGETQYF. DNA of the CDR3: TGTGCCAGCAGTGGTAGGGGAGAGACCCAGTACTTC.

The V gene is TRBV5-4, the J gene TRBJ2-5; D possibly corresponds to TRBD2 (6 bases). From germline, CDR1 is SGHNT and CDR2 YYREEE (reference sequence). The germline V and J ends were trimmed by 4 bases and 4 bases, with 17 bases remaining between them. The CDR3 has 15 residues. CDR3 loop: CASSGDLWTRETQYF. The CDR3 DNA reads TGTGCCAGCAGCGGGGACTTGTGGACAAGAGAGACCCAGTACTTC.

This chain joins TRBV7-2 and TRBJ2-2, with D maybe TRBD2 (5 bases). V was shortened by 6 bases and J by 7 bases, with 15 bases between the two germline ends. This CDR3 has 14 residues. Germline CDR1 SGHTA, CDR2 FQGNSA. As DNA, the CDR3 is TGTGCCAGCAGTCTAATCGGGGAGCACGGGGAGCTGTTTTTT. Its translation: CASSLIGEHGELFF. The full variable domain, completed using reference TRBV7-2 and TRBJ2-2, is GAGVSQSPSNKVTEKGKDVELRCDPISGHTALYWYRQSLGQGLEFLIYFQGNSAPDKSGLPSDRFSAERTGGSVSTLTIQRTQQEDSAVYLCASSLIGEHGELFFGEGSRLTVL.

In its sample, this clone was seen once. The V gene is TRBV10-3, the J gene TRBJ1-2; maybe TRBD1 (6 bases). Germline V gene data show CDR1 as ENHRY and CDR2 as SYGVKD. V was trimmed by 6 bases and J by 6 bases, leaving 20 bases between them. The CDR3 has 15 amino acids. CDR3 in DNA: TGTGCCATCAGCCTCGGACAGTTCCCTAGAGATGGCTACACCTTC. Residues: CAISLGQFPRDGYTF.

CDR3 sequence: CATSIRTGGYNEQFF. The DNA for the CDR3 is TGTGCCACCAGCATTCGGACAGGGGGCTACAATGAGCAGTTCTTC. The V and J genes are TRBV15 and TRBJ2-1; 10 bases align to TRBD1. The V segment lost 4 bases and the J segment 3 bases; nucleotides outside the gene matches: 3. This CDR3 comprises 15 residues. Germline CDR1 reads LNHNV; CDR2 reads YYDKDF (reference sequence).

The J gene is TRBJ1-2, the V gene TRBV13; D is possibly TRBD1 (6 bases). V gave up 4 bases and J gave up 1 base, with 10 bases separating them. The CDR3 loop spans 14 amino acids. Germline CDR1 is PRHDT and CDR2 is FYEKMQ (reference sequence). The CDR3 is CASSYRDNNYGYTF. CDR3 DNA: TGTGCCAGCAGCTACCGGGACAATAACTATGGCTACACCTTC.

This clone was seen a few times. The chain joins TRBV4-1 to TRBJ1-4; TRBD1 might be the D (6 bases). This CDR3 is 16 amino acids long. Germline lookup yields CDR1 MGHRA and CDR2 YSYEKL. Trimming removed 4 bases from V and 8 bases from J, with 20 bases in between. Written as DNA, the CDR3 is TGCGCCAGCAGCCGCGCGCGGGGGGCGCTTGGCGAAAAACTGTTTTTT. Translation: CASSRARGALGEKLFF.

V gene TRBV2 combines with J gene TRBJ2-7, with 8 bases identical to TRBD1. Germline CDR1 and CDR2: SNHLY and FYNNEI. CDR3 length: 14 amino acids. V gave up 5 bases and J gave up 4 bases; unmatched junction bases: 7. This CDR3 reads CASSKRTGLYEQYF. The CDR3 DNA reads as TGTGCCAGCAGTAAACGGACAGGGTTATACGAGCAGTACTTC.

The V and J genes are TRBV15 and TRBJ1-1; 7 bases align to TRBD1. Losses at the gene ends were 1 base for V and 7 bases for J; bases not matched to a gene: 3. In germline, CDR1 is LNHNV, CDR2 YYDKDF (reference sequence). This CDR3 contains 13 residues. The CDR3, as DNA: TGTGCCACCAGCAGAGTAGGGGGCAGTGAAGCTTTCTTT. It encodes CATSRVGGSEAFF.

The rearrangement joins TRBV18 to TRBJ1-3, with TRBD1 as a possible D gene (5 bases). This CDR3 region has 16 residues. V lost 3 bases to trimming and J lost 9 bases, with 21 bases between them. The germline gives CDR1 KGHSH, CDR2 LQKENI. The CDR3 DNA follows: TGTGCCAGCTCACCCACCGCGGTCGGGCTGGGGGGCACCATATATTTT. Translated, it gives CASSPTAVGLGGTIYF.

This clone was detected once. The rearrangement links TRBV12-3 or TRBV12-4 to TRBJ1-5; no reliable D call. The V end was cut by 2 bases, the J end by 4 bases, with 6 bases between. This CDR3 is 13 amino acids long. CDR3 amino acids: CASSLSENQPQHF. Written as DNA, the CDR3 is TGTGCCAGCAGTTTATCTGAGAATCAGCCCCAGCATTTT.